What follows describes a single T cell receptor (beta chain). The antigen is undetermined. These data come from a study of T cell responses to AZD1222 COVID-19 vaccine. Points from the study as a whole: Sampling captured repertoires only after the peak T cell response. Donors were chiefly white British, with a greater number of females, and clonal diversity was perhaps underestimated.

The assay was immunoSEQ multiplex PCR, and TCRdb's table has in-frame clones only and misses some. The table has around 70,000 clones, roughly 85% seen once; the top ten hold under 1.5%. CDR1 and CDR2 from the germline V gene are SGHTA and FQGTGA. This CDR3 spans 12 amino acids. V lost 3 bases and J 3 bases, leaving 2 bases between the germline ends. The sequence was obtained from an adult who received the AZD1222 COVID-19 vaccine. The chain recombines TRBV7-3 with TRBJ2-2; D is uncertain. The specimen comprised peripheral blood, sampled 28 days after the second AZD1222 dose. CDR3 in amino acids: CASSLYTGELFF. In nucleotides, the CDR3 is TGTGCCAGCAGCTTGTACACCGGGGAGCTGTTTTTT. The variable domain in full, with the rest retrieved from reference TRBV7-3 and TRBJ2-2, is GAGVSQTPSNKVTEKGKYVELRCDPISGHTALYWYRQSLGQGPEFLIYFQGTGAADDSGLPNDRFFAVRPEGSVSTLKIQRTERGDSAVYLCASSLYTGELFFGEGSRLTVL.